This TCR beta chain is from a study of T cell responses to AZD1222 COVID-19 vaccine. Study-wide points: A mostly white British donor set with more females was recruited, and clonal diversity was possibly underestimated.

Comments on this clone: Its antigen is not known.

Trimming stripped 2 bases from V and 3 bases from J, with 8 bases between. The germline gives CDR1 MNHEY, CDR2 SVGEGT. This CDR3 is 13 amino acids long. Only in-frame clones appear in the TCRdb table, and some are missing; sequencing was by immunoSEQ multiplex PCR. The data hold over 8,000 clones, with over 75% observed a single time. This specimen consisted of peripheral blood, obtained 28 days after the second AZD1222 dose. The sequence derives from an adult who received the AZD1222 COVID-19 vaccine. This sequence joins TRBV6-2 or TRBV6-3 and TRBJ2-7; D not resolved. The CDR3 spells CASSYTTFYEQYF. For the CDR3, the DNA is TGTGCCAGCAGTTACACAACCTTCTACGAGCAGTACTTC.